This T cell receptor (beta chain) was profiled in a study of blood T cell dynamics during melanoma immunotherapy (TCRdb year 2020). With regard to the full study: Patients had metastatic melanoma and received first-line pembrolizumab or nivolumab plus ipilimumab as standard of care in the United Kingdom. A training cohort was formed from consecutive patients, and a further independent group of patients from the same centre was pooled into an external validation set. Peripheral T cell receptor repertoires of metastatic melanoma patients were profiled before and after one cycle of checkpoint inhibitor therapy to find early correlates of response.

A word on this clone: The antigen it binds to is not known. Per-nucleotide qualities are absent, and no much larger clonotype sits a single base away.

Interpreted using the paper, the time point label stands for: week 3, after first cycle of checkpoint inhibitor. Blood samples were taken at two points: before treatment (T0) and at week 3 (W3), which came after the first cycle of checkpoint blockade. Except for two patients with rapid clinical progression, response was assessed 12 weeks after the first infusion by RECIST 1.1; disease control meant complete response, partial response or stable disease. Patients were excluded for prior systemic cancer treatment, concomitant immunosuppressant therapy or synchronous other active malignancies. TCR beta was sequenced in both bulk PBMC and plasma cell-free DNA in order to track circulating cells as well as T cell turnover. Lymphoprep and SepMate tubes were used to isolate PBMC from blood, and red cell lysis was then performed. DNA from PBMC and sorted T cell subsets was extracted with QIAamp DNA Blood Mini kits.

The full study reports these points: A bifurcated reorganization of the PBMC repertoire at W3, with increased clonality or increased diversity, was observed in patients who later achieved disease control, unlike in progressors. The study was unable to establish whether the T cell clones driving the repertoire changes were melanoma-specific or instead reflected general immune activation. The relatively small sample size was recognized as a factor that could limit how well the results generalize.

A fixed 350 ng of DNA was loaded for every bulk PBMC sample. TCR beta CDR3 sequences were amplified from genomic DNA using the immunoSEQ TCRb Assay kit according to manufacturer instructions. The KAPA Library Quantification Kit for Illumina platforms was used to quantify the pooled libraries by qPCR. Pooled libraries were sequenced on an Illumina NextSeq 500, clustered at roughly 0.6-1.2 pM. In the paper's pipeline: Analysis of the TCR data relied on immunoSEQ ANALYZER and the R LymphoSeq package. A rearrangement efficiency score was calculated as productive divided by the sum of productive and non-productive CDR3 sequences. Clonality was measured with the Gini coefficient and diversity with the Renyi index at alpha=1, and both measures were compared pairwise between timepoints within each patient. Clonal relatedness used an edit distance of 3, and repertoire similarity used the Bhattacharyya coefficient, both computed in LymphoSeq. To classify response, a linear discriminant analysis based on week-3 changes in clonality and diversity was built using the R MASS and caret packages. TCRdb mirrors the immuneACCESS table, restricted to in-frame sequences. Some clones are absent from its copies; in checked studies, under half trace to an unresolved V gene, and the reason for the others is unknown. The V and J calls and clone size are taken from that table; D and trimming were inferred from the DNA. Here the sample has roughly 9,900 clones; approximately 87% occur a single time. The top ten hold approximately 6.9% of the sample.

The CDR3 contains 15 residues, cysteine and phenylalanine counted. Only the CDR3 DNA is retained, 45 bases long and in frame from the first base. From the germline V gene, CDR1 is SGDLS and CDR2 is YYNGEE. After removal of 6 bases from V and 3 bases from J, the junction retains 9 bases not matched to a gene. The starting material was blood, obtained from a patient treated with checkpoint blockade. The clonotype originates from a human donor with melanoma. The rearranged segments are TRBV9 and TRBJ2-3; 8 central nucleotides agree with TRBD2. The CDR3 has the sequence CASTKGRGATDTQYF. The DNA sequence is TGTGCCAGCACGAAAGGGCGGGGGGCAACAGATACGCAGTATTTT. Here the CDR3 is joined to the reference TRBV9 and TRBJ2-3 genes, and the full variable domain is: DSGVTQTPKHLITATGQRVTLRCSPRSGDLSVYWYQQSLDQGLQFLIQYYNGEERAKGNILERFSAQQFPDLHSELNLSSLELGDSALYFCASTKGRGATDTQYFGPGTRLTVL.